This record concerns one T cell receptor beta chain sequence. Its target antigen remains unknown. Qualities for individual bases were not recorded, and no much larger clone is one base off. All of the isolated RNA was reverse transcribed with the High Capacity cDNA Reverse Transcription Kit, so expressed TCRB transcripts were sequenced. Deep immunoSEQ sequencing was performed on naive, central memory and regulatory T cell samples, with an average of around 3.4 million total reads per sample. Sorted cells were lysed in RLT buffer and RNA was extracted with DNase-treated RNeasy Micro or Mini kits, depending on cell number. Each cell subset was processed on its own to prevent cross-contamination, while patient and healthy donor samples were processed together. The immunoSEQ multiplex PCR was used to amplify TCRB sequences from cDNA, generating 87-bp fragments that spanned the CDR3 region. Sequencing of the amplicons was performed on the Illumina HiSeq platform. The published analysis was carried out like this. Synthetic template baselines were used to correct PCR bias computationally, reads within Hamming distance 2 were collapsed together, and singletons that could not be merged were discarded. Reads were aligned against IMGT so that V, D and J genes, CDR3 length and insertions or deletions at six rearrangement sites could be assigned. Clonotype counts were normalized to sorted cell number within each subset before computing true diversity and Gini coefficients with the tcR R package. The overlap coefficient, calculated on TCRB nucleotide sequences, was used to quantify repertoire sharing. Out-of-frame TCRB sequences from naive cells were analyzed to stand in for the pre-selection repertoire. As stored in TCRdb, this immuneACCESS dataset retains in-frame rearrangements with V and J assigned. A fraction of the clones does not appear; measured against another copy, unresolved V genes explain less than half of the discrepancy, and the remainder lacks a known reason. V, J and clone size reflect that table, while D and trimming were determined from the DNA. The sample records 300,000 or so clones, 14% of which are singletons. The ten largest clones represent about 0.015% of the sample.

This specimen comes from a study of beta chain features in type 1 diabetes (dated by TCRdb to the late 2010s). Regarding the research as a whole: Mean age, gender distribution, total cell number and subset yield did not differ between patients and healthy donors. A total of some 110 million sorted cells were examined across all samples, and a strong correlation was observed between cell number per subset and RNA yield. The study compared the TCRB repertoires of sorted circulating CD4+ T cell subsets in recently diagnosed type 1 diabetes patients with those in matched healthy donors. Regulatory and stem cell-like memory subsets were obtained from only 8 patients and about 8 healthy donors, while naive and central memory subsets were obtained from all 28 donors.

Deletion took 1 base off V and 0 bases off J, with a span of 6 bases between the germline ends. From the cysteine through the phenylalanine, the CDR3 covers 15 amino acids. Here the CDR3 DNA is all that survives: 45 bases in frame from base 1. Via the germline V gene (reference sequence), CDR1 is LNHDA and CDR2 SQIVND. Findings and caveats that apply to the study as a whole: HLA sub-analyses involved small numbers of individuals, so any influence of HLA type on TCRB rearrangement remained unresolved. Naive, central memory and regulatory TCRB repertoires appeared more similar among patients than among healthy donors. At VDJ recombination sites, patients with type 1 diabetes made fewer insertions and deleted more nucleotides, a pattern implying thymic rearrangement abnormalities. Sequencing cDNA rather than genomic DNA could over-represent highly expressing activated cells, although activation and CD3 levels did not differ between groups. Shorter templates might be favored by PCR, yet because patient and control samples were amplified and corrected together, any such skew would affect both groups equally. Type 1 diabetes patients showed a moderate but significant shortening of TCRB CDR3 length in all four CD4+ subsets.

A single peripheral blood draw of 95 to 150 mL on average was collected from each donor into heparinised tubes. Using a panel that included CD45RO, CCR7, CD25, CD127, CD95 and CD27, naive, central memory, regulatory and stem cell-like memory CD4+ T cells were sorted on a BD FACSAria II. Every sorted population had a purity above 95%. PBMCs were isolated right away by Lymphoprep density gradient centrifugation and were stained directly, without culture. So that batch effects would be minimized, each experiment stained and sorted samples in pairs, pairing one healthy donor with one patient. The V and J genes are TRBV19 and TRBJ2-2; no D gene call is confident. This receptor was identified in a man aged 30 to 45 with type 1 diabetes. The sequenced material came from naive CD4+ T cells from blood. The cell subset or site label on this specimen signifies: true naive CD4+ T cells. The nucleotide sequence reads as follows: TGTGCCAGTAGTATAGGTCCAGCGAACACCGGGGAGCTGTTTTTT. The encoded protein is CASSIGPANTGELFF.